These 16 T cell receptor beta chains were sequenced from one sample in a study of cytomegalovirus exposure and HLA in healthy donors. Primers: 60 Vbeta forward and 13 Jbeta reverse. The data were produced by immunoSEQ multiplex PCR, yet TCRdb's version contains in-frame clones alone and is incomplete. The sample has approximately 110,000 clones; around 80% are singletons. The sample taken for sequencing was PBMCs. These receptors originate from a man aged 45-65 years in good health and CMV-seronegative.

The V gene is TRBV4-1, the J gene TRBJ1-4; no clear D gene. Between the trimmed V and J ends, which lost 0 bases and 3 bases, there was a span of 8 bases. The CDR3 has 15 amino acids. Germline assignment: CDR1 MGHRA and CDR2 YSYEKL. CDR3 DNA: TGCGCCAGCAGCCAAGATAAGGGAGCTAATGAAAAACTGTTTTTT. This sequence encodes CASSQDKGANEKLFF.

CDR3 coding DNA: TGTGCCAGCAGCTTACTACGGGACACTGAAGCTTTCTTT. Residues: CASSLLRDTEAFF. This sequence joins TRBV11-2 and TRBJ1-1; D is unclear. CDR1 and CDR2 (germline): SGHAT, FQNNGV. V lost 2 bases, J lost 3 bases, and 7 bases lay in between. This CDR3 has 13 amino acids. Combining the CDR3 with reference TRBV11-2 and TRBJ1-1 gives the whole variable domain EAGVAQSPRYKIIEKRQSVAFWCNPISGHATLYWYQQILGQGPKLLIQFQNNGVVDDSQLPKDRFSAERLKGVDSTLKIQPAKLEDSAVYLCASSLLRDTEAFFGQGTRLTVV.

The table lists this clone with a count of one. This chain connects TRBV6-6 to TRBJ2-3; TRBD2 matches at 9 bases. The J segment lost 0 bases and the V segment lost 2 bases, leaving 3 bases of the junction unmatched. CDR3 length: 16 residues. Germline CDR1 and CDR2: MNHNY and SVGAGI (reference sequence). As DNA, the CDR3 is TGTGCCAGCAGTTACCGTACTAGCGGGAGCACAGATACGCAGTATTTT. Its protein product is CASSYRTSGSTDTQYF.

This chain connects TRBV19 to TRBJ2-5; possibly TRBD2 for D (6 bases). CDR3 length equals 15 residues. Germline-derived CDR1 and CDR2 are LNHDA and SQIVND (reference sequence). V lost 6 bases and J lost 4, with 18 bases in between. CDR3 in amino acids: CASRSRGSRGETQYF. CDR3 DNA sequence: TGTGCCAGTAGAAGCAGAGGGTCGCGGGGAGAGACCCAGTACTTC. The full variable domain, rest sourced from reference TRBV19 and TRBJ2-5, is DGGITQSPKYLFRKEGQNVTLSCEQNLNHDAMYWYRQDPGQGLRLIYYSQIVNDFQKGDIAEGYSVSREKKESFPLTVTSAQKNPTAFYLCASRSRGSRGETQYFGPGTRLLVL.

The genes are TRBV7-2 and TRBJ2-2; TRBD1 is a possible D gene (5 bases). V was shortened by 3 bases and J by 2 bases, with 13 bases between the two germline ends. This CDR3 contains 16 residues. Germline values: CDR1 SGHTA, CDR2 FQGNSA. The CDR3 loop is CASSLGSGQNTGELFF. The CDR3 DNA sequence: TGTGCCAGCAGCTTGGGTTCTGGACAAAACACCGGGGAGCTGTTTTTT.

The gene calls are TRBV6-5 and TRBJ1-3; 10 nucleotides agree with TRBD1. The V gene's germline CDR1 is MNHEY and CDR2 SVGAGI. J gave up 4 bases and V 2 bases, and 2 bases lay outside the gene matches. CDR3 size: 15 residues. DNA for the CDR3: TGTGCCAGCAGTTACGACAGGGGGCACGGAAACACCATATATTTT. This gives the protein CASSYDRGHGNTIYF.

The V gene is TRBV4-3, the J gene TRBJ1-2, with 7 bases lining up with TRBD1. Germline V gene data show CDR1 as LGHNA and CDR2 as YSLEER. V shed 0 bases and J 7 bases; nucleotides not matched to a gene: 5. The CDR3 spans 14 residues. CDR3 region: CASSQERQGSGYTF. The CDR3 region has the DNA TGCGCCAGCAGCCAAGAGAGACAGGGTAGTGGCTACACCTTC.

The chain recombines TRBV14 with TRBJ2-3; the D gene is possibly TRBD1 (6 bases). The CDR3 extends over 14 amino acids. Deletions cut 6 bases from V and 1 base from J, with 11 bases between. CDR1 is SGHDN and CDR2 is FVKESK in the germline V gene. CDR3 coding DNA: TGTGCCAGCAGACAGGCAGGGGGCACAGATACGCAGTATTTT. Residues: CASRQAGGTDTQYF.

The chain carries TRBV7-9 and TRBJ1-1; D is unclear. Germline-derived CDR1 and CDR2 are SEHNR and FQNEAQ (reference sequence). The CDR3 sequence is 13 residues long. Trimming left V 3 bases short and J 7 bases short, with 12 bases between. CDR3 residues: CASSFPGRIEAFF. The CDR3 DNA follows: TGTGCCAGCAGCTTCCCCGGGAGAATTGAAGCTTTCTTT.

V gene TRBV5-6 combines with J gene TRBJ1-2; 8 bases line up with TRBD1. The CDR3 is made up of 15 amino acids. Germline V CDR1 and CDR2: SGHDT, YYEEEE. After removal of 6 bases from V and 8 bases from J, the junction contained 15 bases not matched to a gene. The DNA of the CDR3 is TGTGCCAGCACCCCGAGGGGGCAGGGGGCAGCGGGCTACACCTTC. Amino acids: CASTPRGQGAAGYTF.

This chain links TRBV15 with TRBJ1-2; no clear D. CDR3 length: 15 amino acids. Germline V gene sequence: CDR1 LNHNV, CDR2 YYDKDF (reference sequence). The V and J ends lost 0 bases and 2 bases respectively, with 10 bases between them. The CDR3 DNA follows: TGTGCCACCAGCAGAGATCTACAGACGAACTATGGCTACACCTTC. It encodes CATSRDLQTNYGYTF.

The chain couples TRBV10-3 to TRBJ2-2; TRBD2 matches at 7 bases. CDR3 length equals 16 residues. V lost 6 bases, J lost 7 bases, and 14 bases stayed unmatched. Looked up from germline, CDR1 is ENHRY and CDR2 is SYGVKD. CDR3 loop: CAISRLSGEQSGELFF. The DNA of the CDR3 is TGTGCCATCAGCCGTCTAAGCGGGGAACAAAGCGGGGAGCTGTTTTTT.

The genes are TRBV5-1 and TRBJ2-7; D unresolved. Trimming took 8 bases from V and 1 from J, leaving 10 bases between them. Germline loops: CDR1 SGHRS, CDR2 YFSETQ. This CDR3 comprises 12 residues. The CDR3 DNA reads TGCGCCAGTCCGACTGAATCCTACGAGCAGTACGTC. It is translated as CASPTESYEQYV.

This clone has only a few counts. This chain uses TRBV7-2 with TRBJ2-2, with D tentatively TRBD2 (5 bases). The V gene's germline CDR1 is SGHTA and CDR2 FQGNSA. The CDR3 spans 15 residues. V lost 5 bases, J lost 4 bases, and 14 bases lay in between. The CDR3 DNA is TGTGCCAGCAGCATTGGAGTAGCGTTCACCGGGGAGCTGTTTTTT. Its translation is CASSIGVAFTGELFF.

This clone came up a few times. The genes are TRBV9 and TRBJ2-4; D is possibly TRBD2 (6 bases). Germline CDR1 reads SGDLS; CDR2 reads YYNGEE. Between the trimmed V and J ends, which lost 0 bases and 5 bases, there was a span of 24 bases. The CDR3 is 19 residues long. Here the CDR3 reads CASSVGPGEGPRGENIQYF. The DNA for the CDR3 is TGTGCCAGCAGCGTAGGGCCGGGGGAAGGTCCTCGTGGGGAAAACATTCAGTACTTC. Based on the CDR3 plus reference TRBV9 and TRBJ2-4, the full variable domain is DSGVTQTPKHLITATGQRVTLRCSPRSGDLSVYWYQQSLDQGLQFLIQYYNGEERAKGNILERFSAQQFPDLHSELNLSSLELGDSALYFCASSVGPGEGPRGENIQYFGAGTRLSVL.

The chain employs TRBV16 and TRBJ1-4, with D unclear. V was shortened by 4 bases and J by 4 bases, with 10 bases between the two germline ends. The CDR3 is 14 residues long. Germline CDR1 is KGHSY and CDR2 is FQNENV. As DNA, the CDR3 is TGTGCCAGCAGCCGACGGGAGGGTAATGAAAAACTGTTTTTT. Protein product: CASSRREGNEKLFF.